This TCR beta chain was sequenced in a study of cytomegalovirus exposure and HLA in healthy donors (TCRdb year 2017). For the wider study: The 650 to 750 repertoires of the first cohort and the 120 validation repertoires were produced on the same platform, according to a later analysis. Besides the first cohort of under 700 subjects, a separate validation cohort made up of roughly 130 different subjects was used. The study aimed to test whether cataloging public T cell receptors could reveal signatures of past pathogen exposure. To predict cytomegalovirus infection status, the study combined high-throughput TCR immunosequencing, statistical association of individual TCRs with disease status, and machine learning. Overall results and qualifications from the work: The classifier was reported to diagnose cytomegalovirus status with high specificity and sensitivity in both the original and validation cohorts. It was suggested by the authors that the approach could potentially be generalized to other disease states and immunological phenotypes. Most TCR sequences were observed very rarely across donors, whereas some public TCRs were present in many individuals. The study gave a list of under 200 TCR beta chains associated with cytomegalovirus. A few of the identified cytomegalovirus-associated TCR beta chains were confirmed in vitro to be specific for cytomegalovirus antigens. Of the cluster scores, roughly 95% were above 0 in a later analysis, which found that TCRs clustered in the first cohort also tended to co-occur in the 90 to 150 validation repertoires. A later analysis had no HLA typing for the validation cohort, so co-occurrence there was scored across all 130 or so repertoires.

To note about this clone: Its antigen has not been determined. There are no base qualities to consult, and no much larger clone falls within one base.

The donors belonged to the validation cohort of around 120 subjects, which was separate from the approximately 700-subject first cohort. Libraries were constructed by the immunoSEQ multiplex PCR assay. As for the authors' bioinformatics: To diagnose cytomegalovirus status from the catalog of TCR beta chain sequences, a statistical classification framework was built. Drawn from immuneACCESS, this table holds only the in-frame rearrangements with V and J called that TCRdb kept. Clones are partly lost; checked studies trace under half to an unresolved V gene and leave the rest unexplained. V and J calls and clone size follow that table, whereas D and trimming were derived from the DNA. The sample has fewer than 350,000 clones on record, around 89% of them singletons. The top ten clones comprise approximately 0.94% of the sample. The CDR3 spans 14 residues, from the cysteine through the phenylalanine. Only the CDR3 part of the read is kept: 42 bases, read in frame from the first base. Via the germline V gene (reference sequence), CDR1 is LNHNV and CDR2 YYDKDF. V sheds 1 base and J sheds 1 base, leaving 7 bases between their ends.

Sequences were obtained from PBMCs. This TCR derives from a woman younger than 30 in good health and CMV-seronegative. The V gene is TRBV15 and the J gene is TRBJ1-1, with the D gene not confidently named. For the CDR3, the sequence is CATSRGTKNTEAFF. The DNA sequence follows: TGTGCCACCAGCAGAGGGACTAAGAACACTGAAGCTTTCTTT.